Listed below are T cell receptor beta chains from one sample, sequenced in a study of vaccination and CD4 T cells after COVID-19. TCRdb ran MiXCR on the PCR reads and lists one entry per CDR3 protein. The sample contains about 3,600 distinct CDR3 sequences, 17% of which appear only once. These receptors have no identified antigens. The specimen was CD4+ T cells from blood, cultured in vitro. These receptors were taken from a human donor who had recovered from COVID-19. CDR3s include the opening cysteine and the closing phenylalanine or tryptophan. The D gene is left open where the match is weak. The size of a clone is reported for some rows only, either as once, few or many, or as a class for expanded clones.

CDR3 protein | CDR3 DNA | V gene | D gene | J gene | CDR3 length | clone size
CASGHRGLGTDTQYF | TGTGCTAGTGGTCACAGGGGACTCGGCACAGATACGCAGTATTTT | TRBV12-5 | . | TRBJ2-3 | 15 | large
CASSLGDSYNSPLHF | TGTGCCAGCAGCTTAGGTGACTCCTATAATTCACCCCTCCACTTT | TRBV7-9 | . | TRBJ1-6 | 15 | medium-sized
CASSRGPTSTEAFF | TGTGCCAGCAGCCGGGGACCGACCTCCACTGAAGCTTTCTTT | TRBV12-3/TRBV12-4 | . | TRBJ1-1 | 14 | .
CASSLYGERNYEQYF | TGTGCCAGCAGCCTATACGGGGAACGGAACTACGAGCAGTACTTC | TRBV4-2 | . | TRBJ2-7 | 15 | .
CASSSSAGGYTF | TGTGCCAGCAGCTCCTCCGCCGGGGGCTACACCTTC | TRBV7-2 | . | TRBJ1-2 | 12 | .
CSALSRTGLTDTQYF | TGCAGTGCCCTATCCAGGACAGGGCTCACAGATACGCAGTATTTT | TRBV20-1 | TRBD1 | TRBJ2-3 | 15 | medium-sized
CASSSGGPISYNEQFF | TGCGCCAGCAGCTCGGGGGGACCCATCTCCTACAATGAGCAGTTCTTC | TRBV5-1 | TRBD2 | TRBJ2-1 | 16 | .
CATSIPIDASGGTLSSYNEQFF | TGTGCCACCAGCATCCCCATAGATGCGAGCGGGGGGACTCTGAGCTCCTACAATGAGCAGTTCTTC | TRBV15 | TRBD2 | TRBJ2-1 | 22 | .
CASSLKVDYGYTF | TGTGCCAGCAGCCTTAAGGTGGATTATGGCTACACCTTC | TRBV7-2 | . | TRBJ1-2 | 13 | medium-sized
CASRGLAGGEETQYF | TGTGCCAGTAGGGGACTAGCGGGGGGTGAGGAGACCCAGTACTTC | TRBV19 | TRBD2 | TRBJ2-5 | 15 | medium-sized
CSARVFGGTGDNEQFF | TGCAGTGCTAGAGTTTTTGGCGGGACAGGGGACAATGAGCAGTTCTTC | TRBV20-1 | TRBD1 | TRBJ2-1 | 16 | .
CASRPTGQGAGYTF | TGTGCCAGCAGACCAACGGGACAGGGGGCTGGCTACACCTTC | TRBV6-1 | TRBD1 | TRBJ1-2 | 14 | medium-sized
CASSLATGGERTGEAFF | TGTGCCAGCAGCTTGGCCACAGGGGGCGAACGAACCGGTGAAGCTTTCTTT | TRBV5-6 | TRBD1 | TRBJ1-1 | 17 | medium-sized
CASSDNRGQGDEQFF | TGTGCCAGCAGCGACAACAGGGGACAGGGCGATGAGCAGTTCTTC | TRBV7-9 | TRBD1 | TRBJ2-1 | 15 | .
CASSEGGSYEQYF | TGCGCCAGCAGTGAAGGGGGCTCCTACGAGCAGTACTTC | TRBV10-1 | . | TRBJ2-7 | 13 | medium-sized
CASTSRSGNTIYF | TGTGCCAGTACTTCCCGCTCTGGAAACACCATATATTTT | TRBV19 | . | TRBJ1-3 | 13 | .
CASRARSYNEQFF | TGTGCCAGCAGGGCGAGGTCCTACAATGAGCAGTTCTTC | TRBV2 | . | TRBJ2-1 | 13 | .
CASSLRGEAFF | TGTGCCAGCAGTTTGAGGGGTGAAGCTTTCTTT | TRBV2 | . | TRBJ1-1 | 11 | few
CSAIRVPHNEQFF | TGCAGTGCTATCCGGGTTCCACACAATGAGCAGTTCTTC | TRBV20-1 | . | TRBJ2-1 | 13 | .
CAWSVGQGAGEQYF | TGTGCCTGGAGTGTAGGGCAGGGGGCGGGCGAGCAGTACTTC | TRBV30 | TRBD1 | TRBJ2-7 | 14 | .
CATSRDYGPAPGETQYF | TGTGCCACCAGCAGAGATTACGGCCCAGCCCCCGGGGAGACCCAGTACTTC | TRBV15 | . | TRBJ2-5 | 17 | few
CAWSVEGGGNSPLHF | TGTGCCTGGAGTGTAGAAGGTGGCGGGAATTCACCCCTCCACTTT | TRBV30 | . | TRBJ1-6 | 15 | few
CSVDRQGANGYTF | TGCAGCGTTGACAGACAGGGGGCTAATGGCTACACCTTC | TRBV29-1 | TRBD1 | TRBJ1-2 | 13 | few
CASSLERSEQFF | TGTGCCAGCAGCTTGGAGAGGTCCGAGCAGTTCTTC | TRBV5-4 | . | TRBJ2-1 | 12 | .
CASSLRVEKLFF | TGTGCCAGCAGCTTACGGGTAGAAAAACTGTTTTTT | TRBV12-3/TRBV12-4 | . | TRBJ1-4 | 12 | .
CASRMDSGNTIYF | TGTGCCAGCCGGATGGACTCTGGAAACACCATATATTTT | TRBV2 | . | TRBJ1-3 | 13 | few
CASSPTGGNYGYTF | TGTGCCAGCTCACCGACAGGGGGGAACTATGGCTACACCTTC | TRBV18 | TRBD1 | TRBJ1-2 | 14 | .
CASSPSSQSETQYF | TGTGCCAGCTCACCCTCCAGCCAGAGTGAGACCCAGTACTTC | TRBV18 | . | TRBJ2-5 | 14 | .
CASSVSYVVYPVKTSDEQFF | TGTGCCAGCAGCGTATCCTATGTTGTTTATCCCGTTAAGACTAGCGATGAGCAGTTCTTC | TRBV27 | TRBD2 | TRBJ2-1 | 20 | .
CAGTGTTNYGYTF | TGTGCCGGTACAGGGACAACAAACTATGGCTACACCTTC | TRBV7-9 | . | TRBJ1-2 | 13 | large
CAWSVPPRDTEAFF | TGTGCCTGGAGTGTACCCCCAAGGGACACTGAAGCTTTCTTT | TRBV30 | . | TRBJ1-1 | 14 | .
CASSPTLATGGKPQHF | TGTGCCAGCTCACCCACTCTTGCAACAGGGGGCAAGCCCCAGCATTTT | TRBV18 | TRBD1 | TRBJ1-5 | 16 | .
CASRDSFLSYEQYF | TGTGCCAGCAGGGACAGTTTTCTCTCCTACGAGCAGTACTTC | TRBV6-1 | . | TRBJ2-7 | 14 | .
CAWSSPRGTRNEQFF | TGTGCCTGGAGTTCCCCACGAGGAACGCGCAATGAGCAGTTCTTC | TRBV30 | . | TRBJ2-1 | 15 | .
CASSRGTGHSPLHF | TGTGCCAGCAGCAGGGGGACAGGGCACTCACCCCTCCACTTT | TRBV6-1 | TRBD1 | TRBJ1-6 | 14 | medium-sized
CASSELGAPNSPLHF | TGTGCCAGCAGTGAACTGGGGGCCCCTAATTCACCCCTCCACTTT | TRBV2 | . | TRBJ1-6 | 15 | .
CASSPTFTGELSF | TGTGCCAGCAGCCCCACTTTCACCGGGGAGCTGTCTTTT | TRBV12-3/TRBV12-4 | . | TRBJ2-2 | 13 | .
CASRELGQGYTEAFF | TGTGCCAGCAGGGAACTGGGACAGGGATACACTGAAGCTTTCTTT | TRBV6-2/TRBV6-3 | TRBD1 | TRBJ1-1 | 15 | .
CASRKEQGTTQETQYF | TGTGCCAGCCGAAAGGAGCAGGGAACAACCCAAGAGACCCAGTACTTC | TRBV2 | . | TRBJ2-5 | 16 | few
CASSSAPGHGGNQPQHF | TGTGCCAGCAGCTCTGCTCCGGGCCACGGAGGCAATCAGCCCCAGCATTTT | TRBV2 | . | TRBJ1-5 | 17 | few
CASSTPAFNQPQHF | TGTGCCAGTAGTACCCCGGCCTTTAATCAGCCCCAGCATTTT | TRBV19 | . | TRBJ1-5 | 14 | large
CASTKTDNNSPLHF | TGTGCCAGCACTAAGACAGACAATAATTCACCCCTCCACTTT | TRBV2 | . | TRBJ1-6 | 14 | .
CASDRQLMNTEAFF | TGTGCCAGCGACAGACAGTTAATGAACACTGAAGCTTTCTTT | TRBV28 | . | TRBJ1-1 | 14 | medium-sized
CATRLGRTTGELFF | TGTGCCACCAGACTAGGCCGGACAACCGGGGAGCTGTTTTTT | TRBV6-1 | . | TRBJ2-2 | 14 | .
CASSSLQGTPQHF | TGTGCCAGCAGTTCCTTACAGGGGACCCCCCAGCATTTT | TRBV12-3/TRBV12-4 | TRBD1 | TRBJ1-5 | 13 | medium-sized
CASSARRGDQPQHF | TGTGCCAGCAGTGCCCGCAGGGGAGATCAGCCCCAGCATTTT | TRBV6-1 | . | TRBJ1-5 | 14 | .
CSADPGGNRNTIYF | TGCAGTGCAGACCCCGGGGGTAATCGGAACACCATATATTTT | TRBV20-1 | . | TRBJ1-3 | 14 | medium-sized
CAWSSEAAQGYTF | TGTGCCTGGAGCTCCGAGGCAGCACAGGGCTACACCTTC | TRBV30 | . | TRBJ1-2 | 13 | few
CASSLALASEQYF | TGCGCCAGCAGCTTGGCCCTGGCCAGCGAGCAGTACTTC | TRBV5-1 | . | TRBJ2-7 | 13 | few
CAWSVKGHSNQPQHF | TGTGCCTGGAGTGTTAAGGGCCATAGCAATCAGCCCCAGCATTTT | TRBV30 | . | TRBJ1-5 | 15 | few
CASSKDRGQYNEQFF | TGTGCCAGCAGCAAAGACAGGGGGCAGTACAATGAGCAGTTCTTC | TRBV7-9 | TRBD1 | TRBJ2-1 | 15 | medium-sized
CASSPDRDAGYTF | TGTGCCAGCTCACCCGATCGTGATGCTGGCTACACCTTC | TRBV18 | . | TRBJ1-2 | 13 | .
CASSTSPRGPKSPLHF | TGTGCCAGCAGCACATCCCCCCGGGGCCCAAAGTCACCCCTCCACTTT | TRBV11-2 | . | TRBJ1-6 | 16 | few
CASREGARYEQYF | TGTGCCAGCAGGGAGGGGGCGCGTTACGAGCAGTACTTC | TRBV6-1 | . | TRBJ2-7 | 13 | medium-sized
CASSELGILAFF | TGTGCCAGCAGTGAGCTGGGGATACTGGCTTTCTTT | TRBV6-1 | . | TRBJ1-1 | 12 | large
CASSFGGENTEAFF | TGCGCCAGCAGCTTCGGGGGAGAGAACACTGAAGCTTTCTTT | TRBV5-1 | . | TRBJ1-1 | 14 | .
CAPTRGGQGGSLGAFF | TGTGCCCCGACCAGAGGTGGACAGGGGGGATCGTTAGGGGCTTTCTTT | TRBV21-1 | . | TRBJ1-1 | 16 | few